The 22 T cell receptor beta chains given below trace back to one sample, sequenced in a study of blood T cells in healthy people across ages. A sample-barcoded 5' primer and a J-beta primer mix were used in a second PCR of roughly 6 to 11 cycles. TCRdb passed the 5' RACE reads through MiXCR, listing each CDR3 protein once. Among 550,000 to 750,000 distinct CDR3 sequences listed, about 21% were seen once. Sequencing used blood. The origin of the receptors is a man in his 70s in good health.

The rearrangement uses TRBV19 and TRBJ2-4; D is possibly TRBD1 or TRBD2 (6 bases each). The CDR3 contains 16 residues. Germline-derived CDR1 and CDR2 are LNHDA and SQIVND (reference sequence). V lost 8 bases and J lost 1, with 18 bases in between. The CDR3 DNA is TGTGCCAGTGGACTGGGGGGCTTGTCGGCCAAAAACATTCAGTACTTC. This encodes CASGLGGLSAKNIQYF.

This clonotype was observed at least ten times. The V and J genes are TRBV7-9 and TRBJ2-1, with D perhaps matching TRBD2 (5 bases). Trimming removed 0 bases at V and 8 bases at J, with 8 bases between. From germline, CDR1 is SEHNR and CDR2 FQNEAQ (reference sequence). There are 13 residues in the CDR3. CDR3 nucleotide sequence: TGTGCCAGCAGCTTAGCGGCTAGCTATGAGCAGTTCTTC. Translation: CASSLAASYEQFF. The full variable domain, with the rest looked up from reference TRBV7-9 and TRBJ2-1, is DTGVSQNPRHKITKRGQNVTFRCDPISEHNRLYWYRQTLGQGPEFLTYFQNEAQLEKSRLLSDRFSAERPKGSFSTLEIQRTEQGDSAMYLCASSLAASYEQFFGPGTRLTVL.

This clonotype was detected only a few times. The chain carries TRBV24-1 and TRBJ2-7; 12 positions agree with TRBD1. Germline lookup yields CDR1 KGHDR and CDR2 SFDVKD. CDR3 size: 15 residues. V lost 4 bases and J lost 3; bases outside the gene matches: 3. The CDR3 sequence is CATSEGTGGVYEQYF. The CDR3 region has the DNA TGTGCCACCAGTGAAGGGACAGGGGGCGTCTACGAGCAGTACTTC.

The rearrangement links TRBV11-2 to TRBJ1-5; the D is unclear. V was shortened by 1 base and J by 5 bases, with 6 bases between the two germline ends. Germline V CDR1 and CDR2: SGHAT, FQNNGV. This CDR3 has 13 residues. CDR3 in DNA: TGTGCCAGCAGCTTAGGGGCCGATCAGCCCCAGCATTTT. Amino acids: CASSLGADQPQHF. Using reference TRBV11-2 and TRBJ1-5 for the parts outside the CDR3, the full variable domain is EAGVAQSPRYKIIEKRQSVAFWCNPISGHATLYWYQQILGQGPKLLIQFQNNGVVDDSQLPKDRFSAERLKGVDSTLKIQPAKLEDSAVYLCASSLGADQPQHFGDGTRLSIL.

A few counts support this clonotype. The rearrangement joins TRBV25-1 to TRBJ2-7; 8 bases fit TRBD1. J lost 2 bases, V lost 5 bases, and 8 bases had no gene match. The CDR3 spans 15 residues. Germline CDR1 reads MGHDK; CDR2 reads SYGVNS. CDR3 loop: CASSQLSGGPYEQYF. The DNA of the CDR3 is TGTGCCAGCAGTCAACTATCAGGGGGCCCCTACGAGCAGTACTTC.

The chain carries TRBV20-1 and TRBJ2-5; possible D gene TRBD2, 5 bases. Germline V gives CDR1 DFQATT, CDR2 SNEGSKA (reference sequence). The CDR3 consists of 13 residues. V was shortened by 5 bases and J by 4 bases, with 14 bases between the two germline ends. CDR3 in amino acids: CSALLGKGETQYF. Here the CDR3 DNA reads TGCAGTGCTCTACTAGGGAAGGGAGAGACCCAGTACTTC.

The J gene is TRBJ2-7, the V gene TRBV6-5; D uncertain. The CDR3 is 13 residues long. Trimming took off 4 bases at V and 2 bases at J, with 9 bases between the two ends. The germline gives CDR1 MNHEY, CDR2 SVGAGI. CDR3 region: CASSSQRTYEQYF. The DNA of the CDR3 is TGTGCCAGCAGTTCACAGAGAACCTACGAGCAGTACTTC.

CDR3 nucleotide sequence: TGCGCCAGCAGCTTGGGATCGTTCACCTACGAGCAGTACTTC. Translating gives CASSLGSFTYEQYF. V gene TRBV5-1 combines with J gene TRBJ2-1; D unclear. TRBJ2-7 explains the end of the DNA better; the J call may be wrong. The CDR3 length is 14 residues. Per germline, CDR1 SGHRS and CDR2 YFSETQ.

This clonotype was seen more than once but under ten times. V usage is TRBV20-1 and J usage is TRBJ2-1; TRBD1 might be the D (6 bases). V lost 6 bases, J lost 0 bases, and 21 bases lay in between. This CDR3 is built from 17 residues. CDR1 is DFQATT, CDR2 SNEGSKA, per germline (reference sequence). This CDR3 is CSAPGVGTINSYNEQFF. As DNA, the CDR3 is TGCAGTGCCCCAGGGGTCGGAACCATCAACTCCTACAATGAGCAGTTCTTC.

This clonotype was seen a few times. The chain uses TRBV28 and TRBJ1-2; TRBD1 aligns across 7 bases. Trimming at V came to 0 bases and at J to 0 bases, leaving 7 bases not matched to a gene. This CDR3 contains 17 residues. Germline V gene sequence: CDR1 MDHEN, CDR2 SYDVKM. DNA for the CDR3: TGTGCCAGCAGTTTATGGGACAGGCCACAAGCTAACTATGGCTACACCTTC. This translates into CASSLWDRPQANYGYTF.

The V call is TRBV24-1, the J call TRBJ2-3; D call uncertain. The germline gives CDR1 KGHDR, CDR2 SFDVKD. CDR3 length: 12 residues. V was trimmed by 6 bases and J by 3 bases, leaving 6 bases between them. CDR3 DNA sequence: TGTGCCACCAGTCAGACAACAGATACGCAGTATTTT. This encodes CATSQTTDTQYF.

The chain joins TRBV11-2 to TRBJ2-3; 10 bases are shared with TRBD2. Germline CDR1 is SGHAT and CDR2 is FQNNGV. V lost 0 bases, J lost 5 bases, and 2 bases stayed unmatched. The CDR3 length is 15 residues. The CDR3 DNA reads TGTGCCAGCAGCTTAGATGGGACTAGCGTAGATACGCAGTATTTT. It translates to CASSLDGTSVDTQYF.

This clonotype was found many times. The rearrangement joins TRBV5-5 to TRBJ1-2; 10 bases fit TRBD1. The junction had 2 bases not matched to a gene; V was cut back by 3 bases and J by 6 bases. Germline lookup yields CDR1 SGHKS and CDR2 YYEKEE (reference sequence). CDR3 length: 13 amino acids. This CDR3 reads CASSYGTGDGYTF. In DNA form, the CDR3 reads TGTGCCAGCAGCTACGGGACAGGGGATGGCTACACCTTC.

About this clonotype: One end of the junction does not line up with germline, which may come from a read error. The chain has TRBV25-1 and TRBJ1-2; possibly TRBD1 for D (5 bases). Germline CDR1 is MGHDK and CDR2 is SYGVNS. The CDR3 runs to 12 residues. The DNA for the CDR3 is TGTGCCAGCACGACAGCGGCCTATGGTTACACCTTC. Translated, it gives CASTTAAYGYTF.

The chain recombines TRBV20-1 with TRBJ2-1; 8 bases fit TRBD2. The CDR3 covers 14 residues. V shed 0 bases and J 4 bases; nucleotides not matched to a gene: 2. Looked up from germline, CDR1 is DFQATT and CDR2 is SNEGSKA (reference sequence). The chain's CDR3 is CSAREVAGYNEQFF. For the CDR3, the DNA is TGCAGTGCTAGAGAAGTAGCGGGGTACAATGAGCAGTTCTTC.

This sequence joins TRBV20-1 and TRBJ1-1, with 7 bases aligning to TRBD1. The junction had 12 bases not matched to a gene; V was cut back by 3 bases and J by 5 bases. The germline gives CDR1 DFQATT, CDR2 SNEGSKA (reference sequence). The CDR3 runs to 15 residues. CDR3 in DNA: TGCAGTGCTAGGCCAACCCGGGACAGTCGAACTGAAGCTTTCTTT. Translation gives CSARPTRDSRTEAFF.

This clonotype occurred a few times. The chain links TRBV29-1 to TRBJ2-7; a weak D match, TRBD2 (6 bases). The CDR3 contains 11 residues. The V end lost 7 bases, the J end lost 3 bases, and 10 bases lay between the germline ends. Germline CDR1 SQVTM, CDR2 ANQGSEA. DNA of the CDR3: TGCAGCGCCACGGGGGACTACGAGCAGTACTTC. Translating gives CSATGDYEQYF.

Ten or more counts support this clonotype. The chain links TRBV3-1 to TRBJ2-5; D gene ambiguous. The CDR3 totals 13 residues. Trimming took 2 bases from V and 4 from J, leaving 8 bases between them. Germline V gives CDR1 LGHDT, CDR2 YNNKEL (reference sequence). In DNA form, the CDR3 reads TGTGCCAGCAGCCAATTCAGCCGAGAGACCCAGTACTTC. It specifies CASSQFSRETQYF.

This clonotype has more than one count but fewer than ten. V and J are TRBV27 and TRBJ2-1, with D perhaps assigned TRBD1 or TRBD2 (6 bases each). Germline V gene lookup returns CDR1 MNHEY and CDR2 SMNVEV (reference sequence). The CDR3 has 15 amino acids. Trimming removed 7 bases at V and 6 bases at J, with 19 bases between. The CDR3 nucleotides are TGTGCCAGCAACGCCCCGGGGGCGCGAACCAATGAGCAGTTCTTC. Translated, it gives CASNAPGARTNEQFF.

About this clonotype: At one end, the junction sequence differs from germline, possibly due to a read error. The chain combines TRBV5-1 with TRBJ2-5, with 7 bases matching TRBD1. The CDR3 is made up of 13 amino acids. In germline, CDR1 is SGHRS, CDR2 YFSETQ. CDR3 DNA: TGCGCCAGCAGCGGTGGGACAGAAGAGGCCCAGTACTTC. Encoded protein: CASSGGTEEAQYF.

The DNA for the CDR3 is TGTGCCAGCAGTTACGGGACTAGCAACGAGCAGTACGTC. Residues: CASSYGTSNEQYV. The genes are TRBV6-2 or TRBV6-3 and TRBJ2-5; 9 bases agree with TRBD2. TRBJ2-7 explains the end of the DNA better; the J call may be wrong. Germline lookup yields CDR1 MNHEY and CDR2 SVGEGT. The CDR3 runs to 13 residues.

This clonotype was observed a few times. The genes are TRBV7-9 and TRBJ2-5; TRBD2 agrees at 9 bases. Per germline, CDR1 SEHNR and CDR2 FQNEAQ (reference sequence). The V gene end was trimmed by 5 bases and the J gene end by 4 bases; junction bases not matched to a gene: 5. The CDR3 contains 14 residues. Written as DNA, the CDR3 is TGTGCCAGCAGCCATGGGACTAGCTTAGAGACCCAGTACTTC. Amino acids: CASSHGTSLETQYF.